These 32 T cell receptor beta chains came from one sample sequenced in a study of cytomegalovirus exposure and HLA in healthy donors. The primer mix had 60 Vbeta and 13 Jbeta primers. This table comes from immunoSEQ multiplex PCR, and its TCRdb copy is limited to in-frame clones, with some not included. This table holds some 57,000 clones, about 50% found once. Sequencing was performed on PBMCs. These receptors were obtained from a human donor in good health.

DNA for the CDR3: TGTGCCGGTCTCAGGGTTGGGGCCAACGTCCTGACTTTC. This codes for CAGLRVGANVLTF. V gene TRBV6-1 combines with J gene TRBJ2-6; D perhaps matches TRBD1 (5 bases). This CDR3 comprises 13 residues. Germline CDR1 reads MNHNS; CDR2 reads SASEGT. Trimming shortened V by 11 bases and J by 3 bases, and 11 bases separated the two germline ends.

The V gene is TRBV6-1, the J gene TRBJ1-1, with D tentatively TRBD1 (6 bases). The CDR3 runs 14 residues. The germline V gene has CDR1 MNHNS and CDR2 SASEGT. V lost 6 bases and J lost 0, with 11 bases in between. Here the CDR3 reads CASRKTGMNTEAFF. The DNA for the CDR3 is TGTGCCAGCAGAAAGACAGGAATGAACACTGAAGCTTTCTTT.

The V gene is TRBV19, the J gene TRBJ1-2; TRBD1 matches at 8 bases. Germline CDR1 reads LNHDA; CDR2 reads SQIVND (reference sequence). The CDR3 sequence is 17 residues long. The V and J ends lost 1 base and 1 base, in that order; junction bases with no gene match: 8. CDR3 in DNA: TGTGCCAGTAGTATAGGAGGACAGGGAAGGGGTAACTATGGCTACACCTTC. It yields the protein CASSIGGQGRGNYGYTF.

This sequence joins TRBV7-9 and TRBJ1-2; TRBD1 aligns across 12 bases. V shed 6 bases, J shed 4 bases, and the junction held 12 bases outside the gene matches. The CDR3 is made up of 17 amino acids. In germline, CDR1 is SEHNR, CDR2 FQNEAQ (reference sequence). CDR3 DNA: TGTGCCAGCAGTATATCGGACGGGACAGGGGGCGCCTATGGCTACACCTTC. As protein: CASSISDGTGGAYGYTF.

The J gene is TRBJ1-2, the V gene TRBV12-5, with D unresolved. This CDR3 has 14 residues. Germline V gene lookup returns CDR1 LGHNT and CDR2 FRNRAP. Trimming stripped 1 base from V and 4 bases from J, with 10 bases between. The CDR3 sequence is CASGLEAGPYGYTF. The CDR3 DNA follows: TGTGCTAGTGGTTTGGAGGCGGGTCCCTATGGCTACACCTTC.

This chain links TRBV7-2 with TRBJ2-1; 8 bases fit TRBD1. This CDR3 comprises 15 residues. From germline, CDR1 is SGHTA and CDR2 FQGNSA. The J segment lost 5 bases and the V segment lost 5 bases, leaving 8 bases of the junction unmatched. Here the CDR3 reads CASSQDRARNNEQFF. DNA of the CDR3: TGTGCCAGCAGCCAGGACAGGGCCAGAAACAATGAGCAGTTCTTC.

This clone occurred a few times. This chain links TRBV7-6 with TRBJ2-7, with 7 nucleotides matching TRBD2. The CDR3 length is 13 residues. Germline assignment: CDR1 SGHVS and CDR2 FNYEAQ. V shed 5 bases, J shed 2 bases, and the junction held 3 bases outside the gene matches. Here the CDR3 DNA reads TGTGCCAGCAGCCGCGGACTAGCCTACGAGCAGTACTTC. Translation: CASSRGLAYEQYF.

This chain joins TRBV30 and TRBJ1-1; TRBD1 matches at 8 bases. The CDR3 length is 16 residues. The germline V gene encodes CDR1 GTSNPN and CDR2 SVGIG (reference sequence). The V and J ends lost 3 bases and 0 bases, in that order; junction bases with no gene match: 9. In nucleotides, the CDR3 is TGTGCCTGGAGCCTTCGACAGGGGCGAGTGAACACTGAAGCTTTCTTT. Amino acid sequence: CAWSLRQGRVNTEAFF. The full variable domain, with the rest looked up from reference TRBV30 and TRBJ1-1, is SQTIHQWPATLVQPVGSPLSLECTVEGTSNPNLYWYRQAAGRGLQLLFYSVGIGQISSEVPQNLSASRPQDRQFILSSKKLLLSDSGFYLCAWSLRQGRVNTEAFFGQGTRLTVV.

This chain uses TRBV5-1 with TRBJ2-7, with D maybe TRBD2 (5 bases). Looked up from germline, CDR1 is SGHRS and CDR2 is YFSETQ. There are 14 residues in the CDR3. The V end lost 0 bases, the J end lost 1 base, and 8 bases lay between the germline ends. For the CDR3, the DNA is TGCGCCAGCAGCTTGGATTCGGGATCCTACGAGCAGTACTTC. Amino acids: CASSLDSGSYEQYF.

The genes are TRBV14 and TRBJ2-7; D may be TRBD1 (5 bases). Trimming stripped 2 bases from V and 7 bases from J, with 18 bases between. The germline gives CDR1 SGHDN, CDR2 FVKESK. The CDR3 has 15 residues. CDR3 loop: CASSQQPHGSGEQYF. CDR3 coding DNA: TGTGCCAGCAGCCAACAGCCCCACGGTTCAGGGGAGCAGTACTTC.

A note on this clone: An end of the junction does not agree with germline; a read error may underlie this. V usage is TRBV7-7 and J usage is TRBJ2-3, with 7 bases lining up with TRBD2. Germline V gives CDR1 SSHAT, CDR2 FNYEAQ (reference sequence). CDR3 length: 12 amino acids. The CDR3 DNA sequence: TGTGCTAGCAGCTCGGGGGAGGGTACGCAGTATTTT. This translates into CASSSGEGTQYF.

The chain has TRBV7-3 and TRBJ2-7, with 8 bases identical to TRBD2. V lost 3 bases and J lost 3; bases outside the gene matches: 7. CDR1 is SGHTA, CDR2 FQGTGA, per germline. The CDR3 consists of 15 residues. CDR3 protein: CASSLVGGGIYEQYF. CDR3 DNA: TGTGCCAGCAGCTTGGTCGGCGGGGGGATCTACGAGCAGTACTTC.

The chain couples TRBV30 to TRBJ1-6, with 7 bases that match TRBD1. From germline, CDR1 is GTSNPN and CDR2 SVGIG (reference sequence). The V and J ends lost 5 bases and 8 bases, in that order; junction bases with no gene match: 3. This CDR3 has 12 residues. CDR3 in DNA: TGTGCCTGGGAGACAGGGTATTCACCCCTCCACTTT. This sequence encodes CAWETGYSPLHF.

V is TRBV18 and J is TRBJ1-1; D is unclear. The CDR3 has 15 amino acids. Trimming cost V 4 bases and J 3 bases, with 15 bases left between them. The V gene's germline CDR1 is KGHSH and CDR2 LQKENI. As DNA, the CDR3 is TGTGCCAGCTCACTTGACGACGGGAAGGACACTGAAGCTTTCTTT. This gives the protein CASSLDDGKDTEAFF.

This CDR3 reads CASSLWQGGGNQPQHF. In DNA, the CDR3 is TGTGCCAGCAGCCTGTGGCAGGGCGGGGGCAATCAGCCCCAGCATTTT. The chain has TRBV5-5 and TRBJ1-5; tentatively, D is TRBD1 (5 bases). The germline V gene has CDR1 SGHKS and CDR2 YYEKEE (reference sequence). CDR3 size: 16 residues. V lost 4 bases and J lost 2, with 16 bases in between.

This clone was seen only a few times. The chain has TRBV6-5 and TRBJ2-1, with TRBD1 identical over 11 bases. Looked up from germline, CDR1 is MNHEY and CDR2 is SVGAGI. The junction had 8 bases not matched to a gene; V was cut back by 8 bases and J by 14 bases. The CDR3 runs to 12 residues. The CDR3 spells CASSQDRGHEFF. For the CDR3, the DNA is TGTGCCAGCTCCCAGGACAGGGGGCATGAGTTCTTC.

The J gene is TRBJ1-2, the V gene TRBV6-1; no clear D gene. This CDR3 comprises 17 residues. V was shortened by 0 bases and J by 4 bases, with 18 bases between the two germline ends. CDR1 is MNHNS, CDR2 SASEGT, per germline. In nucleotides, the CDR3 is TGTGCCAGCAGTGAAGCGAGGCTAGGTGCGGGCGCCTATGGCTACACCTTC. It translates to CASSEARLGAGAYGYTF.

This clone was observed a single time. The CDR3 DNA follows: TGTGCCATCAGTGACAGGGGAGACAATCAGCCCCAGCATTTT. Protein sequence: CAISDRGDNQPQHF. This chain uses TRBV10-3 with TRBJ1-5; perhaps TRBD1 as D (6 bases). In germline, CDR1 is ENHRY, CDR2 SYGVKD. There are 14 residues in the CDR3. V lost 3 bases and J lost 3, with 9 bases in between.

This clone was found a few times. The chain couples TRBV4-2 to TRBJ1-2, with TRBD1 matching over 8 bases. Germline assignment: CDR1 LGHNA and CDR2 YNFKEQ. Losses at the gene ends were 0 bases for V and 8 bases for J; bases not matched to a gene: 8. The CDR3 totals 15 residues. CDR3 region: CASSQDYRQGAGYTF. The CDR3 coding sequence is TGTGCCAGCAGCCAAGATTATCGGCAGGGGGCCGGCTACACCTTC.

V usage is TRBV9 and J usage is TRBJ2-5; TRBD2 agrees at 12 bases. CDR1 is SGDLS, CDR2 YYNGEE, per germline. J gave up 6 bases and V 0 bases, and 6 bases lay outside the gene matches. The CDR3 runs to 16 residues. The CDR3 bases are TGTGCCAGCAGCGTAGGGCCTAGCGGGGGGGCGAAGACCCAGTACTTC. As protein: CASSVGPSGGAKTQYF.

The chain combines TRBV18 with TRBJ1-5; TRBD1 matches at 9 bases. The CDR3 is made up of 15 amino acids. Germline V gene lookup returns CDR1 KGHSH and CDR2 LQKENI. V was pared by 5 bases and J by 4 bases, with 6 bases of the junction left unmatched. The CDR3 nucleotides read TGTGCCAGCTCAACGGACAGGGGACAAAATCAGCCCCAGCATTTT. Its translation: CASSTDRGQNQPQHF.

This clone was recorded once. This chain connects TRBV30 to TRBJ1-5; maybe TRBD1 (5 bases). CDR1 is GTSNPN and CDR2 is SVGIG in the germline V gene (reference sequence). This CDR3 region has 15 residues. The V end lost 2 bases, the J end lost 7 bases, and 18 bases lay between the germline ends. The CDR3: CAWSNGGGDRQPQHF. The CDR3 nucleotides read TGTGCCTGGAGTAACGGGGGAGGGGATAGGCAGCCCCAGCATTTT.

The CDR3 bases are TGTGCCAGTAGTGGCACGGACAGGGGGAAGGTACGTTACAATCAGCCCCAGCATTTT. It codes for CASSGTDRGKVRYNQPQHF. The chain links TRBV19 to TRBJ1-5, with TRBD1 matching over 10 bases. The germline V gene encodes CDR1 LNHDA and CDR2 SQIVND (reference sequence). The CDR3 runs 19 residues. The V and J ends lost 5 bases and 3 bases, in that order; junction bases with no gene match: 16.

Written as DNA, the CDR3 is TGCGCCAGCAGCCAGAGTCCCTACTCCTACAATGAGCAGTTCTTC. Protein: CASSQSPYSYNEQFF. The rearrangement joins TRBV4-3 to TRBJ2-1; D call uncertain. There are 15 residues in the CDR3. Trimming shortened V by 3 bases and J by 0 bases, and 9 bases separated the two germline ends. CDR1 LGHNA and CDR2 YSLEER come from the germline V gene.

The chain combines TRBV13 with TRBJ1-3; D gene unclear. CDR1 is PRHDT, CDR2 FYEKMQ, per germline (reference sequence). V was trimmed by 4 bases and J by 2 bases, leaving 15 bases between them. CDR3 length equals 16 residues. Written as DNA, the CDR3 is TGTGCCAGCAGCTCGAGAGCCCAGGCCGCTGGAAACACCATATATTTT. It translates to CASSSRAQAAGNTIYF.

The V and J genes are TRBV27 and TRBJ2-2; 9 bases match TRBD2. Germline loops: CDR1 MNHEY, CDR2 SMNVEV (reference sequence). The CDR3 runs to 17 residues. With 3 bases clipped from V and 2 bases from J, the junction kept 7 bases outside the gene matches. The CDR3 loop is CASSLNRLAANTGELFF. DNA for the CDR3: TGTGCCAGCAGTTTGAATCGACTAGCGGCCAACACCGGGGAGCTGTTTTTT.

This chain connects TRBV4-2 to TRBJ1-2; D may be TRBD1 (5 bases). The CDR3 is made up of 14 amino acids. V shed 3 bases and J shed 1 base, with 9 bases lying between them. CDR1 and CDR2 (germline): LGHNA, YNFKEQ. The CDR3 DNA is TGTGCCAGCAGCCATCCAGACAGTAACTATGGCTACACCTTC. Its protein is CASSHPDSNYGYTF.

V usage is TRBV2 and J usage is TRBJ2-2, with D perhaps matching TRBD2 (7 bases). Germline CDR1 is SNHLY and CDR2 is FYNNEI. V was clipped by 6 bases and J by 2 bases, with 16 bases between them. The CDR3 length is 16 residues. CDR3 region: CASSGGRILNTGELFF. DNA of the CDR3: TGTGCCAGCAGCGGGGGGCGGATATTAAACACCGGGGAGCTGTTTTTT. The full variable domain, rest sourced from reference TRBV2 and TRBJ2-2, is EPEVTQTPSHQVTQMGQEVILRCVPISNHLYFYWYRQILGQKVEFLVSFYNNEISEKSEIFDDQFSVERPDGSNFTLKIRSTKLEDSAMYFCASSGGRILNTGELFFGEGSRLTVL.

This chain connects TRBV5-6 to TRBJ1-6; TRBD1 matches 9 bases. J was trimmed by 10 bases and V by 4 bases; bases with no gene match: 6. The CDR3 is 14 amino acids. CDR1 SGHDT and CDR2 YYEEEE come from the germline V gene. CDR3 bases: TGTGCCAGCAGCGGGGACAGGGTTCTCTCACCCCTCCACTTT. As protein: CASSGDRVLSPLHF.

The V gene is TRBV14, the J gene TRBJ2-1, with TRBD2 matching 14 bases. The ends lost 1 base at V and 7 bases at J; junction bases unmatched: 3. The CDR3 contains 16 residues. CDR1 and CDR2 from the germline V gene are SGHDN and FVKESK. CDR3 in amino acids: CASSQGLAGGLNEQFF. CDR3 DNA: TGTGCCAGCAGCCAAGGACTAGCGGGGGGGCTTAATGAGCAGTTCTTC.

Only a few counts were recorded for this clone. The chain has TRBV29-1 and TRBJ2-7, with 8 bases lining up with TRBD1. V shed 4 bases, J shed 3 bases, and the junction held 5 bases outside the gene matches. The CDR3 totals 13 residues. Per germline, CDR1 SQVTM and CDR2 ANQGSEA. In DNA, the CDR3 is TGCAGCGTTGCCTGGGGACAGGACTACGAGCAGTACTTC. Protein product: CSVAWGQDYEQYF.

This chain joins TRBV29-1 and TRBJ1-1; D is possibly TRBD1 (6 bases). Trimming cost V 5 bases and J 1 base, with 17 bases left between them. The CDR3 runs 15 residues. CDR1 SQVTM and CDR2 ANQGSEA come from the germline V gene. CDR3 protein: CSVRPHAGANTEAFF. CDR3 bases: TGCAGCGTTCGCCCGCATGCAGGGGCGAACACTGAAGCTTTCTTT.